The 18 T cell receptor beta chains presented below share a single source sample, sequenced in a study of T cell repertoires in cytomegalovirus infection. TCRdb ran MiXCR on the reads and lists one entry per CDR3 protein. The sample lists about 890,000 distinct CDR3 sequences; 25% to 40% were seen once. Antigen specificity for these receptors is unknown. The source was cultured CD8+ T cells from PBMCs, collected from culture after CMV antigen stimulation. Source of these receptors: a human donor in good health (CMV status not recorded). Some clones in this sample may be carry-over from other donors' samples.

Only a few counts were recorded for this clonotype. This chain's CDR3 is CASSQRSGFTSDTEAFF. In DNA form, the CDR3 reads TGTGCCAGCAGCCAACGCTCTGGGTTCACCTCAGACACTGAAGCTTTCTTT. The chain employs TRBV4-2 and TRBJ1-1, with D unclear. The CDR3 is 17 residues long. V was trimmed by 2 bases and J by 3 bases, leaving 19 bases between them. Germline CDR1 is LGHNA and CDR2 is YNFKEQ.

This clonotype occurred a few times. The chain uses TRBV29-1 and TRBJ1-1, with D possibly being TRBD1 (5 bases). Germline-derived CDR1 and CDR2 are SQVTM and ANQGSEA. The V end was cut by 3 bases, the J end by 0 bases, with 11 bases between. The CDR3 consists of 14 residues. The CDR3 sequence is CSVESRGMNTEAFF. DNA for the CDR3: TGCAGCGTTGAGTCGCGGGGCATGAACACTGAAGCTTTCTTT.

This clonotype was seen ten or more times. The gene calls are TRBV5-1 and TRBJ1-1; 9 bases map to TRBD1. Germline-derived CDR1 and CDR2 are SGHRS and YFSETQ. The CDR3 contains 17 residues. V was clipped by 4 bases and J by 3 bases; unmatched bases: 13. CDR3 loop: CASSLEGQGLWDTEAFF. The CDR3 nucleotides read TGCGCCAGCAGCCTGGAGGGACAGGGCCTGTGGGACACTGAAGCTTTCTTT.

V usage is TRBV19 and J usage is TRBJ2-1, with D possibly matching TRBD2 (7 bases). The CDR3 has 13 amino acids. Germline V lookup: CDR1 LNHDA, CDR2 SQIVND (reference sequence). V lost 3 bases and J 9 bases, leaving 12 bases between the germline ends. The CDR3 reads CASSMGGRGEQFF. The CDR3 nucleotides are TGTGCCAGTAGTATGGGGGGGCGGGGTGAGCAGTTCTTC.

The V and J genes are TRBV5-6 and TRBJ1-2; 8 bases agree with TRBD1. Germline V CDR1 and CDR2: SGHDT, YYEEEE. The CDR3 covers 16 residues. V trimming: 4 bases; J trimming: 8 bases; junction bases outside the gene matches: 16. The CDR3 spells CASSPLLRQGRVGYTF. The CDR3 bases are TGTGCCAGCAGCCCATTGTTACGACAGGGGAGGGTCGGCTACACCTTC.

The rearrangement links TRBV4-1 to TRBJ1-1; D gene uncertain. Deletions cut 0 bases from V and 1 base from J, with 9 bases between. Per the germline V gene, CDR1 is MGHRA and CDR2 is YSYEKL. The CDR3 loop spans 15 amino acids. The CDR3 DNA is TGCGCCAGCAGCCAAGAACCCGTACCGAACACTGAAGCTTTCTTT. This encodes CASSQEPVPNTEAFF.

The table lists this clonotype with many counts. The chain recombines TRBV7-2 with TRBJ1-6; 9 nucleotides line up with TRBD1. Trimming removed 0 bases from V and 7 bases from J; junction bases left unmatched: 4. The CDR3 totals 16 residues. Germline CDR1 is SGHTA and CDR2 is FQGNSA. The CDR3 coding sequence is TGTGCCAGCAGCTTAGCGAGGGACAGGGCGAATTCACCCCTCCACTTT. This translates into CASSLARDRANSPLHF.

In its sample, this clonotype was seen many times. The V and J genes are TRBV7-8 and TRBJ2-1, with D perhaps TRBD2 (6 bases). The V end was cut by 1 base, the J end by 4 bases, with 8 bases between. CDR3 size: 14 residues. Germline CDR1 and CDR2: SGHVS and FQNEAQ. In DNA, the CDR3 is TGTGCCAGCAGCTTAGTAGCGGAATACAATGAGCAGTTCTTC. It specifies CASSLVAEYNEQFF.

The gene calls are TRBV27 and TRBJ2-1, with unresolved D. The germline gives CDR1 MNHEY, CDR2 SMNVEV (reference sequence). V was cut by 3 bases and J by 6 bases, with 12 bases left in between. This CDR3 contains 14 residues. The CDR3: CASSFLRVLNEQFF. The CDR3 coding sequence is TGTGCCAGCAGTTTTCTAAGGGTACTCAATGAGCAGTTCTTC.

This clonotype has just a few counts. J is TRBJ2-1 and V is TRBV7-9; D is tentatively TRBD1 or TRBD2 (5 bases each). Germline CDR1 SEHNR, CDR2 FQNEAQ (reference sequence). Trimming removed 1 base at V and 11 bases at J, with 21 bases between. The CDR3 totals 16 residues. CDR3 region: CASSLGDRGRYEKQFF. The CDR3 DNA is TGTGCCAGCAGCTTAGGGGACCGAGGACGATACGAAAAGCAGTTCTTC.

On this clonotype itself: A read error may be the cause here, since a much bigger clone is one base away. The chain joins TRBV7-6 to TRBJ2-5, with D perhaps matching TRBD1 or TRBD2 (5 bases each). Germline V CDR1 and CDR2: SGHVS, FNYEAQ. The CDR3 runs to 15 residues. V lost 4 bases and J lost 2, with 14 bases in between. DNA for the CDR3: TGTGCCAGCAGCTCTAACCCGGGACCACAAGAGACCCAGTACTTC. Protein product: CASSSNPGPQETQYF.

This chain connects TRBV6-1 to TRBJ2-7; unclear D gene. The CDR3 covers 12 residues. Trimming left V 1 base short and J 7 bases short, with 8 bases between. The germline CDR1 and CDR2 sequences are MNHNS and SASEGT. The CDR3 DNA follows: TGTGCCAGCAGTGAAGGACTCCGGGAGCAGTACTTC. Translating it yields CASSEGLREQYF.

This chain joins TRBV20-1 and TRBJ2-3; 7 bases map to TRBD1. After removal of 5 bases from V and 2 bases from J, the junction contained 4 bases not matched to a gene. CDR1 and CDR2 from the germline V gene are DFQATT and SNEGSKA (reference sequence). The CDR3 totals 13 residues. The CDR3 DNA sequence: TGCAGTGCTGGGACAGCTAACACAGATACGCAGTATTTT. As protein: CSAGTANTDTQYF.

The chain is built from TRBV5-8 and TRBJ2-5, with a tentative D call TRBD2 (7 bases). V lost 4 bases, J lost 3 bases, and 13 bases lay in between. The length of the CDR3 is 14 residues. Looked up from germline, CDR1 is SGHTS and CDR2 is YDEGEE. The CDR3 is CASSPGGGEETQYF. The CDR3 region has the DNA TGTGCCAGCAGCCCCGGAGGGGGGGAAGAGACCCAGTACTTC.

The CDR3 sequence is CASSLGGGDRENTEAFF. The CDR3 DNA sequence: TGTGCCAGCAGCTTAGGAGGGGGGGACAGGGAAAACACTGAAGCTTTCTTT. The chain employs TRBV11-2 and TRBJ1-1; 9 bases are a match to TRBD1. V dropped 1 base and J dropped 2; count of bases not matched to a gene: 8. CDR1 SGHAT and CDR2 FQNNGV come from the germline V gene. The CDR3 loop spans 17 amino acids.

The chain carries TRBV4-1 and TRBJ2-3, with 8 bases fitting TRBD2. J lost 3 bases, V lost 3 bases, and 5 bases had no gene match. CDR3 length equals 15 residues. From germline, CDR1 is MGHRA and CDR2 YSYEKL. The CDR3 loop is CASSHRGGLTDTQYF. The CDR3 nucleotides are TGCGCCAGCAGCCACCGGGGGGGCCTGACAGATACGCAGTATTTT.

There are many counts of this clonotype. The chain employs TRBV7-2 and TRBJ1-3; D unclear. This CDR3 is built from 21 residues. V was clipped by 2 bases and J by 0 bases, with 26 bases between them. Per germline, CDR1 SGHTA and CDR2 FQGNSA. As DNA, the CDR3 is TGTGCCAGCAGCTTAAGGGCCCCCAATGTTGTGGGTATACACTCTGGAAACACCATATATTTT. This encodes CASSLRAPNVVGIHSGNTIYF. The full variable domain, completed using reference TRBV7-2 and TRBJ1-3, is GAGVSQSPSNKVTEKGKDVELRCDPISGHTALYWYRQSLGQGLEFLIYFQGNSAPDKSGLPSDRFSAERTGGSVSTLTIQRTQQEDSAVYLCASSLRAPNVVGIHSGNTIYFGEGSWLTVV.

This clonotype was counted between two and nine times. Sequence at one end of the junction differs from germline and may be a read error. CDR3 sequence reads: CVSSPSGTGRTEAFF. The CDR3 DNA sequence: TGTGTCAGCTCACCGTCCGGGACAGGGCGGACTGAAGCTTTCTTT. The J gene is TRBJ1-1, the V gene TRBV18; TRBD1 matches 9 bases. Germline V gene data show CDR1 as KGHSH and CDR2 as LQKENI. The CDR3 spans 15 residues. The variable domain in full, with the rest retrieved from reference TRBV18 and TRBJ1-1, is NAGVMQNPRHLVRRRGQEARLRCSPMKGHSHVYWYRQLPEEGLKFMVYLQKENIIDESGMPKERFSAEFPKEGPSILRIQQVVRGDSAAYFCVSSPSGTGRTEAFFGQGTRLTVV.